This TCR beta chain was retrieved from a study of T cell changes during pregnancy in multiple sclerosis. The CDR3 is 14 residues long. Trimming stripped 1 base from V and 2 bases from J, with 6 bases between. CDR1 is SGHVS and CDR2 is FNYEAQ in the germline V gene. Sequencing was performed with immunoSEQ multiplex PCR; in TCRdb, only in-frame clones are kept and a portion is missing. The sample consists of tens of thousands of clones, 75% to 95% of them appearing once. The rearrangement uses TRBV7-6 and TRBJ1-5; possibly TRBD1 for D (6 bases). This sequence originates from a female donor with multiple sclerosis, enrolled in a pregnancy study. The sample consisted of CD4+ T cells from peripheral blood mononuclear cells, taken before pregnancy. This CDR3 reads CASSLGQGNQPQHF. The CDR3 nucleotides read TGTGCCAGCAGCTTAGGACAGGGCAATCAGCCCCAGCATTTT.